This TCR beta chain stems from a study of T cell repertoires in cytomegalovirus infection. Across the whole study: In public TCR beta signatures, there were indications of both CMV infection and matching HLA type. Study findings and constraints: Adding up the frequency of public TCR beta families identified people who carried CMV plus the relevant HLA. HLA-C-restricted CMV-specific TCR beta clonotypes prevailed in the ex vivo response.

The CDR3 is made up of 15 amino acids. V dropped 6 bases and J dropped 3; count of bases not matched to a gene: 8. TCRdb fed the reads into MiXCR, producing one record per CDR3 protein. The table shows some 800,000 distinct CDR3 sequences, with 32% occurring only once. In this sample, this clonotype turned up a few times. The antigen remains unidentified. V and J are TRBV12-3 or TRBV12-4 and TRBJ2-7; the match to TRBD1 covers 10 bases. The receptor was derived from a human donor in good health (CMV status not recorded). Some clones in this sample may be carry-over from other donors' samples. The sample here was cultured CD8+ T cells from PBMCs, taken from culture after CMV antigen stimulation. CDR3 DNA: TGTGCCAGCAGCGCTGGGACAGGGGTCCGCTACGAGCAGTACTTC. Encoded protein: CASSAGTGVRYEQYF.